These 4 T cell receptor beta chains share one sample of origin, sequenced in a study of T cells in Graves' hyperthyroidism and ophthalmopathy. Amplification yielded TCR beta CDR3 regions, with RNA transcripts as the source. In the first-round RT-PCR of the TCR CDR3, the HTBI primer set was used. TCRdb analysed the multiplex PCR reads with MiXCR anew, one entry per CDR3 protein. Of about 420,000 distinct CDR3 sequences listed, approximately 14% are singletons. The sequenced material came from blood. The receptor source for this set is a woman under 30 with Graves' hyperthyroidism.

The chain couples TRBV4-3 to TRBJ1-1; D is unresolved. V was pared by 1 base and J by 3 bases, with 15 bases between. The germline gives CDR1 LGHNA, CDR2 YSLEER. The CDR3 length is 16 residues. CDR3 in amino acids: CASSQGLRSIYTEAFF. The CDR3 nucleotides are TGCGCCAGCAGCCAAGGATTAAGATCCATCTACACTGAAGCTTTCTTT.

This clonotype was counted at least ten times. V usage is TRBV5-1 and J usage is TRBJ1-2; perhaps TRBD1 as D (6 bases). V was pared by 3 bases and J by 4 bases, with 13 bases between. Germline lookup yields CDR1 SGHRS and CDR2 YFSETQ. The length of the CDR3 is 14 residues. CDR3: CASSYDRPVYGYTF. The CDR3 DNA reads TGCGCCAGCAGCTACGACAGGCCCGTCTATGGCTACACCTTC.

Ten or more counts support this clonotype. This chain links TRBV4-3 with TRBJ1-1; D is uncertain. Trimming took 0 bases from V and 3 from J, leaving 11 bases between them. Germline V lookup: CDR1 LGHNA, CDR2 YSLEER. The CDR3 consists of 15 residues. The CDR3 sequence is CASSQDLLGYTEAFF. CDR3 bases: TGCGCCAGCAGCCAAGATCTTTTAGGATACACTGAAGCTTTCTTT.

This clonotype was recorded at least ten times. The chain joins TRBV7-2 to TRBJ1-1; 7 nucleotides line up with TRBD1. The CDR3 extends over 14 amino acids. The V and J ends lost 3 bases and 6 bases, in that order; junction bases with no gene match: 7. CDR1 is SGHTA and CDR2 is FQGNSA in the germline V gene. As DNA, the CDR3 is TGTGCCAGCAGCTTGATACAGGGGAGGTCTGAAGCTTTCTTT. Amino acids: CASSLIQGRSEAFF.